The TCR beta chain under discussion was sequenced for a study of control samples from healthy donors and cancer patients. The data were produced by immunoSEQ multiplex PCR, yet TCRdb's version contains in-frame clones alone and is incomplete. The sample includes about 89,000 clones, approximately 89% seen only once; the top ten take 20% to 25%. The specimen was blood. This receptor was taken from a man aged 30-40 years in good health.

The CDR3 here is CSVVLSRGGGDTQYF. The CDR3 nucleotides are TGCAGCGTTGTGCTGTCCCGGGGAGGAGGAGATACGCAGTATTTT. The V gene is TRBV29-1, the J gene TRBJ2-3; TRBD2 might be the D (6 bases). CDR1 and CDR2 (germline): SQVTM, ANQGSEA. V dropped 4 bases and J dropped 5 bases, with 19 bases sitting between them. The CDR3 runs to 15 residues.